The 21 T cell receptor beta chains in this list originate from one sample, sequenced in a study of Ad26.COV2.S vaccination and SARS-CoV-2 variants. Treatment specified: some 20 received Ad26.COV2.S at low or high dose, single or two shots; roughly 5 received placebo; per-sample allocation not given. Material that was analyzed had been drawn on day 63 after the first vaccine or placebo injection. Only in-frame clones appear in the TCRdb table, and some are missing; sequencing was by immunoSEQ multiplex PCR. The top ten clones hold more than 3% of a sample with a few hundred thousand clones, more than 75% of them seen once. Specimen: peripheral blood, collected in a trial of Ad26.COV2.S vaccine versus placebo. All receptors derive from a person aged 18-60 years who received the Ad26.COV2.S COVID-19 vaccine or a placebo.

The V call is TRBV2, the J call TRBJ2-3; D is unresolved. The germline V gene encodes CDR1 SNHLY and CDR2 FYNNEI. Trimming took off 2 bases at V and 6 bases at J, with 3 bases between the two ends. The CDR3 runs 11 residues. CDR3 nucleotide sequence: TGTGCCAGCAGTGAATTGGATACGCAGTATTTT. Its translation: CASSELDTQYF.

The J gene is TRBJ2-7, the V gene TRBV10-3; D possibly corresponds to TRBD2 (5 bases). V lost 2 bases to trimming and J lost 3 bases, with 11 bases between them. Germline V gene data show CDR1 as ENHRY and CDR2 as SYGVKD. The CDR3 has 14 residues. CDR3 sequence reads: CAISERAGGYEQYF. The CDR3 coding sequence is TGTGCCATCAGTGAGCGAGCCGGAGGCTACGAGCAGTACTTC.

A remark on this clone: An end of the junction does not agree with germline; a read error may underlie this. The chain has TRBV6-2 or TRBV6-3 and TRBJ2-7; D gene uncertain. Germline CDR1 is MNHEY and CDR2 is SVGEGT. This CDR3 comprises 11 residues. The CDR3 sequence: CASSYSNEQYF. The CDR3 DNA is TGTGCCAGCAGTTACTCCAACGAGCAGTACTTC.

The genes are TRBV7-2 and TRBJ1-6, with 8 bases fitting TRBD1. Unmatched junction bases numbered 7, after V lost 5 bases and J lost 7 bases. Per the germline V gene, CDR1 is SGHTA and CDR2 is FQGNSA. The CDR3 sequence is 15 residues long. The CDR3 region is CASSGQGVGNSPLHF. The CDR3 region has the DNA TGTGCCAGCAGCGGACAGGGAGTGGGGAATTCACCCCTCCACTTT.

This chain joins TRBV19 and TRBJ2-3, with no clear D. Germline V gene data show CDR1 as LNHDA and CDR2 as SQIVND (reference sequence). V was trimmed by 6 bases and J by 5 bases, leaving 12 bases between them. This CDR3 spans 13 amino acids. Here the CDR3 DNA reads TGTGCCAGTAGATCCGCTCCTGAAGATACGCAGTATTTT. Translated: CASRSAPEDTQYF.

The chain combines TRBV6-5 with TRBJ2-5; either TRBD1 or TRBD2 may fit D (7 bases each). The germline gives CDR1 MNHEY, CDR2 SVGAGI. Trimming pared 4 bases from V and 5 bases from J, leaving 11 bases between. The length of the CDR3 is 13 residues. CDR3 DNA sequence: TGTGCCAGCAGTTCCCAGGGGGGGGAGACCCAGTACTTC. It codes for CASSSQGGETQYF.

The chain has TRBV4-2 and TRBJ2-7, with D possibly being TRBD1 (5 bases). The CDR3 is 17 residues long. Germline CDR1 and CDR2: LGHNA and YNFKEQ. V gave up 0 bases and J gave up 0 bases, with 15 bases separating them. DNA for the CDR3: TGTGCCAGCAGCCAAGATTTCAGACAGTCGAGCTCCTACGAGCAGTACTTC. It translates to CASSQDFRQSSSYEQYF.

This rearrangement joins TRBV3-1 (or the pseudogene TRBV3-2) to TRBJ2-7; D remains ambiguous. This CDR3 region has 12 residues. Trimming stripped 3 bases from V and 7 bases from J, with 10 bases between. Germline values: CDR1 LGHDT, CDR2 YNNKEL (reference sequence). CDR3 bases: TGTGCCAGCAGCCAGAGCGTTCGGGAGCAGTACTTC. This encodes CASSQSVREQYF.

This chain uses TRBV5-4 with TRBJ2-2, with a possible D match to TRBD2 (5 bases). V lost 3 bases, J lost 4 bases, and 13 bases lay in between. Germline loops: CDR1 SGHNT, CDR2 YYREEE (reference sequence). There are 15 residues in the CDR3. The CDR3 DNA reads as TGTGCCAGCAGCTCCTCGGGAACGGGCACCGGGGAGCTGTTTTTT. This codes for CASSSSGTGTGELFF. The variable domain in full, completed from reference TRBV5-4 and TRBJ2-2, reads ETGVTQSPTHLIKTRGQQVTLRCSSQSGHNTVSWYQQALGQGPQFIFQYYREEENGRGNFPPRFSGLQFPNYSSELNVNALELDDSALYLCASSSSGTGTGELFFGEGSRLTVL.

Here the CDR3 DNA reads TGTGCCAGCAGCTTGAGGCGCGCACCAGGCTATGGCTACACCTTC. It specifies CASSLRRAPGYGYTF. The V call is TRBV5-6, the J call TRBJ1-2, with D unclear. The CDR3 sequence is 15 residues long. The V and J ends lost 1 base and 4 bases respectively, with 14 bases between them. Germline V lookup: CDR1 SGHDT, CDR2 YYEEEE.

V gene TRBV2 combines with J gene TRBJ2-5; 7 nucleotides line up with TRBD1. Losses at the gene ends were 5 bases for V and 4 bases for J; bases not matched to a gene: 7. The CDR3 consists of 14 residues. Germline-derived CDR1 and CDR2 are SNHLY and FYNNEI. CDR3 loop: CASSPLQGLETQYF. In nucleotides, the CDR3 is TGTGCCAGCAGTCCCTTACAGGGGTTAGAGACCCAGTACTTC. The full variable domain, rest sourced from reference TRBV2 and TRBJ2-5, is EPEVTQTPSHQVTQMGQEVILRCVPISNHLYFYWYRQILGQKVEFLVSFYNNEISEKSEIFDDQFSVERPDGSNFTLKIRSTKLEDSAMYFCASSPLQGLETQYFGPGTRLLVL.

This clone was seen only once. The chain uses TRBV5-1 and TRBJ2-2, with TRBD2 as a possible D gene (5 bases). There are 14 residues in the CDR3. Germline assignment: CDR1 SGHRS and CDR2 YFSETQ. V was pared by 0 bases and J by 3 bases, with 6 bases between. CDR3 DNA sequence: TGCGCCAGCAGCTTGGTGAGGGACACCGGGGAGCTGTTTTTT. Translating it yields CASSLVRDTGELFF.

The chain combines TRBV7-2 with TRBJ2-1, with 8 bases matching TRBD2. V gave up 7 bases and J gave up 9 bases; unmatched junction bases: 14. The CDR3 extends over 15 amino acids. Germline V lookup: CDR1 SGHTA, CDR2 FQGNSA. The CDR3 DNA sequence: TGTGCCAGCACCCCAGGCGGCGGGGGGCGGGCTGAGCAGTTCTTC. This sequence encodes CASTPGGGGRAEQFF. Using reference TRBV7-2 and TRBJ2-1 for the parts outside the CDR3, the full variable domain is GAGVSQSPSNKVTEKGKDVELRCDPISGHTALYWYRQSLGQGLEFLIYFQGNSAPDKSGLPSDRFSAERTGGSVSTLTIQRTQQEDSAVYLCASTPGGGGRAEQFFGPGTRLTVL.

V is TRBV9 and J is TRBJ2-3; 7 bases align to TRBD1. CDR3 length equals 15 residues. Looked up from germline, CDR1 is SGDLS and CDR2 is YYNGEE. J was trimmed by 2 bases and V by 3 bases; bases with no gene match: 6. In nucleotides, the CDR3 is TGTGCCAGCAGCGCCCGGGACAGCCTCACAGATACGCAGTATTTT. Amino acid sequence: CASSARDSLTDTQYF.

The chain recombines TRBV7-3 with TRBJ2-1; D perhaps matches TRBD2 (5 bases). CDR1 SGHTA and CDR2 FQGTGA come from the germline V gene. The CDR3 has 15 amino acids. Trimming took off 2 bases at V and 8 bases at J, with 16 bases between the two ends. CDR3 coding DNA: TGTGCCAGCAGCTTAGCGGGCCTTACGTCCCATGAGCAGTTCTTC. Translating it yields CASSLAGLTSHEQFF.

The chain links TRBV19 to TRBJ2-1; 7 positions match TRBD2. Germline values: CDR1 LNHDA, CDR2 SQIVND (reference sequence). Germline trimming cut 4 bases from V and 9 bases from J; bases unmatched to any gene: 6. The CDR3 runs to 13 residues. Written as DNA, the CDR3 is TGTGCCAGTAGTACAGGACTAGTCAGTGAGCAGTTCTTC. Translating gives CASSTGLVSEQFF. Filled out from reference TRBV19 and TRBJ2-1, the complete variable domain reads DGGITQSPKYLFRKEGQNVTLSCEQNLNHDAMYWYRQDPGQGLRLIYYSQIVNDFQKGDIAEGYSVSREKKESFPLTVTSAQKNPTAFYLCASSTGLVSEQFFGPGTRLTVL.

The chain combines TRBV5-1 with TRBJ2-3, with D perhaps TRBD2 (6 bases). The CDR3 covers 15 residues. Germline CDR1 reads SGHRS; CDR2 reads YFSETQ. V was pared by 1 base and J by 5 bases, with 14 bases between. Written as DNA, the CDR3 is TGCGCCAGCAGCTTGAGTCGGGGACTTGTAGATACGCAGTATTTT. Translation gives CASSLSRGLVDTQYF.

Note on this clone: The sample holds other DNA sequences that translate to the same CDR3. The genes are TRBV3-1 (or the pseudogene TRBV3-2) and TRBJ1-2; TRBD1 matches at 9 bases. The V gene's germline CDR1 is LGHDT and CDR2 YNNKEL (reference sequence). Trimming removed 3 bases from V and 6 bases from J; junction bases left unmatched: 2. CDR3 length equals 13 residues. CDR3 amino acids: CASSQGTGNGYTF. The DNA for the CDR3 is TGTGCCAGCAGCCAGGGGACAGGGAATGGCTACACCTTC.

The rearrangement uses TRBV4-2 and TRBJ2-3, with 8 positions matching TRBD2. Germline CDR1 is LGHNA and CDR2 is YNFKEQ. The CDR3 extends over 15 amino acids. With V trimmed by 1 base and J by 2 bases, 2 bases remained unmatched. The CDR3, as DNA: TGTGCCAGCAGCCAAGCGGGGGGGCCCACAGATACGCAGTATTTT. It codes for CASSQAGGPTDTQYF.

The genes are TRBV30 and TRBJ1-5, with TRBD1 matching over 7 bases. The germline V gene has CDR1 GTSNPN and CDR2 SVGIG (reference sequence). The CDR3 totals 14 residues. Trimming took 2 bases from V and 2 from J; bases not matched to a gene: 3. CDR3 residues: CAWSTGVGNQPQHF. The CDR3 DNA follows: TGTGCCTGGAGTACAGGGGTGGGCAATCAGCCCCAGCATTTT.

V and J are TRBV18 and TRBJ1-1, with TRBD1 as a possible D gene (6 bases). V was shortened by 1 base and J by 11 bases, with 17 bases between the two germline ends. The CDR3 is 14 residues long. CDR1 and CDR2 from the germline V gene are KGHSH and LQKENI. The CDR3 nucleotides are TGTGCCAGCTCACCACGAGAGGGGGTAAGGTTGGCTTTCTTT. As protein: CASSPREGVRLAFF.